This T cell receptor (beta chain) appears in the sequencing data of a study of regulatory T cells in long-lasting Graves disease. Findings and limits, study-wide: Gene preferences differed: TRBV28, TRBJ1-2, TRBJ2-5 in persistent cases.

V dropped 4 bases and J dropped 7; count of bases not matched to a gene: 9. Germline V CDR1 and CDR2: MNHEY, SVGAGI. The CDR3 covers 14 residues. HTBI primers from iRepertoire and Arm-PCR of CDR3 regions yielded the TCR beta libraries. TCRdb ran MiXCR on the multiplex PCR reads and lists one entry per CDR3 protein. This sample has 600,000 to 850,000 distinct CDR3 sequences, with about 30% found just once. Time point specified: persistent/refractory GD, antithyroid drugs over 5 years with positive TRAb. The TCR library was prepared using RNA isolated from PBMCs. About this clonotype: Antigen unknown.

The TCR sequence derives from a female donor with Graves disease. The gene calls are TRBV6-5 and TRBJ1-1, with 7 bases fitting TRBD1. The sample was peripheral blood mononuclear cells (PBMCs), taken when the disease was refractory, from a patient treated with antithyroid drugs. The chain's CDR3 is CASSLRQGRIEAFF. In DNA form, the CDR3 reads TGTGCCAGCAGTTTACGACAGGGCAGAATTGAAGCTTTCTTT.